What follows are 15 T cell receptor beta chains derived from one specimen sequenced in a study of shared T cell receptors in the human thymus. Assay: immunoSEQ multiplex PCR; the TCRdb copy retains only in-frame clones and omits some. This table has approximately 730,000 clones, roughly 88% appearing once. The same data also went into a second study, on human thymus T cells.

Sequencing was performed on thymocytes. These receptors all stem from a girl under three years old with a congenital heart defect.

The rearrangement joins TRBV2 to TRBJ2-7, with D perhaps matching TRBD2 (6 bases). V was cut by 6 bases and J by 0 bases, with 9 bases left in between. This CDR3 is built from 13 residues. Germline V gives CDR1 SNHLY, CDR2 FYNNEI. In DNA, the CDR3 is TGTGCCAGCAGCCTGGGGGGCTCCTACGAGCAGTACTTC. Protein: CASSLGGSYEQYF.

V gene TRBV6-1 combines with J gene TRBJ2-2, with no clear D. The germline V and J ends were trimmed by 4 bases and 7 bases, with 7 bases remaining between them. This CDR3 is built from 12 residues. Germline V gene data show CDR1 as MNHNS and CDR2 as SASEGT. The CDR3 DNA reads as TGTGCCAGCAGTGCCGTCGGCGGGGAGCTGTTTTTT. Amino acid sequence: CASSAVGGELFF.

V and J are TRBV5-5 and TRBJ2-7; 8 bases match TRBD1. Per germline, CDR1 SGHKS and CDR2 YYEKEE (reference sequence). CDR3 length: 14 residues. V shed 4 bases and J 3 bases; nucleotides not matched to a gene: 6. The CDR3 coding sequence is TGTGCCAGCAGCCCGGGACAGGTGGACTACGAGCAGTACTTC. It yields the protein CASSPGQVDYEQYF.

This rearrangement joins TRBV5-1 to TRBJ1-2; 11 bases are a match to TRBD1. CDR1 is SGHRS, CDR2 YFSETQ, per germline. The CDR3 consists of 18 residues. The trim removed 4 bases at V and 5 bases at J, leaving 16 bases unmatched. The CDR3 is CASSAVPGQGVVRYGYTF. CDR3 bases: TGCGCCAGCAGCGCCGTCCCGGGACAGGGGGTTGTTCGATATGGCTACACCTTC.

J is TRBJ2-3 and V is TRBV7-9, with D possibly matching TRBD2 (5 bases). This CDR3 contains 18 residues. The V gene lost 1 base and the J gene lost 1 base, with 18 bases spanning the gap. Germline V gives CDR1 SEHNR, CDR2 FQNEAQ (reference sequence). CDR3 in DNA: TGTGCCAGCAGCTTAGGCCCCCTTCGGAGAGCGGGCACAGATACGCAGTATTTT. Translating gives CASSLGPLRRAGTDTQYF.

This clone was counted a few times. The chain carries TRBV5-1 and TRBJ1-1, with D possibly TRBD1 on 6 matching bases. Germline values: CDR1 SGHRS, CDR2 YFSETQ. The CDR3 contains 20 residues. V dropped 2 bases and J dropped 5 bases, with 31 bases sitting between them. This CDR3 reads CASSFGFMGHDTRECTEAFF. The CDR3, as DNA: TGCGCCAGCAGCTTTGGATTCATGGGACACGACACCCGTGAGTGTACTGAAGCTTTCTTT.

This chain links TRBV9 with TRBJ2-7, with 9 positions matching TRBD2. J gave up 3 bases and V 0 bases, and 4 bases lay outside the gene matches. Germline V lookup: CDR1 SGDLS, CDR2 YYNGEE. The CDR3 has 15 amino acids. This chain's CDR3 is CASSVGLAGNYEQYF. DNA for the CDR3: TGTGCCAGCAGCGTAGGGCTAGCGGGAAACTACGAGCAGTACTTC.

This rearrangement joins TRBV9 to TRBJ1-4; TRBD1 is a possible D gene (6 bases). The CDR3 length is 16 residues. The V gene lost 3 bases and the J gene lost 3 bases, with 15 bases spanning the gap. Germline CDR1 SGDLS, CDR2 YYNGEE. The CDR3 DNA reads TGTGCCAGCAGCGGGGGGCGAGGGAGGGCTAATGAAAAACTGTTTTTT. Protein product: CASSGGRGRANEKLFF.

This clone was detected only a few times. The chain links TRBV28 to TRBJ2-6; weak D call: TRBD1 (5 bases). The length of the CDR3 is 15 residues. Trimming left V 6 bases short and J 2 bases short, with 11 bases between. CDR1 and CDR2 from the germline V gene are MDHEN and SYDVKM. Here the CDR3 DNA reads TGTGCCAGCAGGCCGACAGAGCCTGGGGCCAACGTCCTGACTTTC. This encodes CASRPTEPGANVLTF.

This chain connects TRBV10-3 to TRBJ2-3, with a weak D call TRBD1 (5 bases). V was trimmed by 5 bases and J by 4 bases, leaving 19 bases between them. Germline V gene sequence: CDR1 ENHRY, CDR2 SYGVKD. The CDR3 totals 16 residues. DNA for the CDR3: TGTGCCATCAGTTCCGGTAGGGGTGCTGTGTCAGATACGCAGTATTTT. This codes for CAISSGRGAVSDTQYF.

The chain employs TRBV7-8 and TRBJ1-3; D possibly corresponds to TRBD1 (6 bases). Germline CDR1 SGHVS, CDR2 FQNEAQ. CDR3 size: 18 residues. Trimming left V 7 bases short and J 0 bases short, with 22 bases between. The CDR3 bases are TGTGCCAGCACCCACCGGGACACGGGTAGCAGCTCTGGAAACACCATATATTTT. This gives the protein CASTHRDTGSSSGNTIYF.

The chain recombines TRBV28 with TRBJ2-5; 14 nucleotides line up with TRBD2. Looked up from germline, CDR1 is MDHEN and CDR2 is SYDVKM. J lost 2 bases, V lost 4 bases, and 3 bases had no gene match. This CDR3 has 16 amino acids. CDR3 sequence reads: CASSSRTSGGQETQYF. The CDR3, as DNA: TGTGCCAGCAGTTCCCGGACTAGCGGGGGGCAAGAGACCCAGTACTTC.

The table lists this clone with a few counts. The V call is TRBV2, the J call TRBJ1-2; weak D call: TRBD1 (6 bases). Germline values: CDR1 SNHLY, CDR2 FYNNEI. Between the trimmed V and J ends, which lost 5 bases and 8 bases, there was a span of 15 bases. CDR3 length: 13 residues. The CDR3 DNA reads as TGTGCCAGCAGTAGGGGGATCGACAGGGGCTACACCTTC. Translation: CASSRGIDRGYTF.

This chain joins TRBV27 and TRBJ1-3; D might be TRBD1 (6 bases). The V gene's germline CDR1 is MNHEY and CDR2 SMNVEV (reference sequence). The CDR3 has 13 residues. Trimming removed 6 bases at V and 5 bases at J, with 11 bases between. CDR3 nucleotide sequence: TGTGCCAGCAGGGACCAGGGGCGAAACACCATATATTTT. It yields the protein CASRDQGRNTIYF.

This clone appeared a few times. The genes are TRBV7-2 and TRBJ1-2; 8 bases match TRBD1. CDR3 length: 17 amino acids. In germline, CDR1 is SGHTA, CDR2 FQGNSA. Trimming took 1 base from V and 4 from J; bases not matched to a gene: 11. CDR3 nucleotide sequence: TGTGCCAGCAGCTTAGAGCCAGGGGGCGTACATTTCTATGGCTACACCTTC. This codes for CASSLEPGGVHFYGYTF.